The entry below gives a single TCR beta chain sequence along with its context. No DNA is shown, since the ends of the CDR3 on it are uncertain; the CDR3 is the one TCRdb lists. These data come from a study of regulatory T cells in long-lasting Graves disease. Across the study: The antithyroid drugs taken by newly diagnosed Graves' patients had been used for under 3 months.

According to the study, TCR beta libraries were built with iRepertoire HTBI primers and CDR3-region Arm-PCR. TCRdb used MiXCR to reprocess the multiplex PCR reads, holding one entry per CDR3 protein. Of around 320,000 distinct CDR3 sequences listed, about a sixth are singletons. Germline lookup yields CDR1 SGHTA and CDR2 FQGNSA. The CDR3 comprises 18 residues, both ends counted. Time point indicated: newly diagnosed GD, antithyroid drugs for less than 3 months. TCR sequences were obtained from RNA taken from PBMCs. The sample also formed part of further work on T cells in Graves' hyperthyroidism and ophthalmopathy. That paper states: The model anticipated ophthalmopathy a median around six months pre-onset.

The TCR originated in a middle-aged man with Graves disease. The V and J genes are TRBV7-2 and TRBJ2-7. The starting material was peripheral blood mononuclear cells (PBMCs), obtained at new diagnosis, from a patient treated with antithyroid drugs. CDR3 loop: CASSFYICSAEDGEEQYF.